This T cell receptor beta chain was captured by sequencing in a study of blood T cell repertoires in COVID-19. TCRdb's copy holds only in-frame clones and misses some; the assay was immunoSEQ multiplex PCR. The repertoire holds some 80,000 clones, with approximately 91% as singletons. The CDR3 covers 15 residues. The V and J ends lost 6 bases and 0 bases respectively, with 14 bases between them. Germline values: CDR1 MNHEY, CDR2 SVGEGT. The TCR sequence derives from a man aged 45-60 years with COVID-19, enrolled during active disease. The specimen sequenced was peripheral blood. The rearrangement uses TRBV6-2 or TRBV6-3 and TRBJ1-2, with D possibly TRBD1 on 5 matching bases. In DNA form, the CDR3 reads TGTGCCAGCAGCGCTTGGGGCAGGGCTAACTATGGCTACACCTTC. It specifies CASSAWGRANYGYTF.